This T cell receptor (beta chain) came from a study of CXCR3-negative and CXCR3-positive naive CD8 T cells. As concerns this clonotype: Antigen unknown.

The CDR3 is 14 amino acids. CDR1 SGDLS and CDR2 YYNGEE come from the germline V gene. UMI-labeled 5' RACE TRB cDNA libraries were prepared from the cells. TCRdb re-called the 5' RACE reads; one entry per CDR3 protein, DNA not given. The sample table sets out some 140,000 distinct CDR3 sequences. Findings and limits, study-wide: TRB CDR3s of CXCR3-positive naive cells were more hydrophobic than those of CXCR3-negative naive cells.

The chain combines TRBV9 with TRBJ2-7; as DNA is missing, the TRBD2 call by TCRdb cannot be tested. Material for sequencing was naive CXCR3+ CD8+ T cells from blood. The subset is: CD45RO-CCR7+CD27+CD95- naive CD8+ T cells expressing CXCR3 (TNR3+). This clonotype was obtained from a human donor in good health. Some clones in this sample may be carry-over from other donors' samples. CDR3 residues: CASSVAGTSDEQYF.